This is a list of T cell receptor beta chains from one sample in a study of blood T cell repertoires in COVID-19. Measured with immunoSEQ multiplex PCR; TCRdb has only the in-frame clones, and not every one. This table holds approximately 220,000 clones, more than 65% found once. Material for sequencing was peripheral blood. The receptors were gathered from a woman in her sixties or seventies with acute or convalescent COVID-19. The CDR3 runs from the conserved cysteine through the conserved F or W. Each record gives: V gene, CDR3 protein.

V gene: TRBV7-2; CDR3 protein: CASSGGGYTF
V gene: TRBV4-2; CDR3 protein: CASSVGHSSYNEQFF
V gene: TRBV7-9; CDR3 protein: CASSPWGQGAKTNYGYTF
V gene: TRBV11-1; CDR3 protein: CASSQDSEAFF
V gene: TRBV5-1; CDR3 protein: CASSLAPTGTNSPLHF
V gene: TRBV7-8; CDR3 protein: CASSLDLITGELFF
V gene: TRBV5-1; CDR3 protein: CASSSGLAGVYEQFF
V gene: TRBV19; CDR3 protein: CASKGQGGTGNQPQHF
V gene: TRBV5-5; CDR3 protein: CASSLGQGFHGYTF
V gene: TRBV30; CDR3 protein: CAWKQNTEAFF
V gene: TRBV30; CDR3 protein: CAWSVPGGRSGYTF
V gene: TRBV4-2; CDR3 protein: CASSQDHSMTGFYEQYF
V gene: TRBV5-1; CDR3 protein: CASSWTPGGTEAFF
V gene: TRBV5-1; CDR3 protein: CASSGGAPETQYF
V gene: TRBV4-2; CDR3 protein: CASSQDLAGSSYNEQFF
V gene: TRBV5-6; CDR3 protein: CASSLGDTANTEAFF
V gene: TRBV12-3/TRBV12-4; CDR3 protein: CASRKQGVETQYF
V gene: TRBV30; CDR3 protein: CAWRPGGTTTTQYF
V gene: TRBV5-1; CDR3 protein: CASSLGPQGAQPQHF
V gene: TRBV3-1/TRBV3-2; CDR3 protein: CASSQSPGTSAGELFF
V gene: TRBV20-1; CDR3 protein: CSASGPMNTEAFF
V gene: TRBV12-3/TRBV12-4; CDR3 protein: CASGRGGTGEQFF
V gene: TRBV19; CDR3 protein: CASSPGTGTYEQYF
V gene: TRBV2; CDR3 protein: CASTLDRLNEQFF
V gene: TRBV28; CDR3 protein: CASSFSILAGGRYEQFF
V gene: TRBV5-1; CDR3 protein: CASSLEGGFHEQYF
V gene: TRBV15; CDR3 protein: CATSRAGGLGYTF
V gene: TRBV5-6; CDR3 protein: CASSRDRGLTGELFF
V gene: TRBV29-1; CDR3 protein: CSDSSNQPQHF
V gene: TRBV7-9; CDR3 protein: CASSLREGTEAFF
V gene: TRBV7-2; CDR3 protein: CASSFGDRGSRAFF
V gene: TRBV4-3; CDR3 protein: CASSQDLAGGTDTQYF
V gene: TRBV10-3; CDR3 protein: CATIGQGLSGYTF
V gene: TRBV3-1/TRBV3-2; CDR3 protein: CASSQGGRGNEQYF
V gene: TRBV28; CDR3 protein: CASSLSGRGDSPLHF
V gene: TRBV3-1/TRBV3-2; CDR3 protein: CASSPRDRVATQYF
V gene: TRBV6-1; CDR3 protein: CASGQNMNTEAFF
V gene: TRBV30; CDR3 protein: CAWSSQGAVRSPLHF
V gene: TRBV7-9; CDR3 protein: CASSADRGRTGELFF
V gene: TRBV19; CDR3 protein: CASSIDARFSGNTIYF
V gene: TRBV3-1/TRBV3-2; CDR3 protein: CASSQDRTGGDSPLHF